The rows below give T cell receptor beta chains drawn from one sample of a study of human CD8 memory T cell subsets. TCRdb re-called the 5' RACE reads and gives one entry per CDR3 protein, without DNA. The sample has about 18,000 distinct CDR3 sequences. Specimen: CD8+ T cells from PBMCs. These receptors all stem from a human donor in good health. Both conserved end residues are part of each CDR3. Expanded clones are given a class, and other clones once, few, many or no size at all.

TRBV7-9	NA	14	TRBJ2-1	CASSLVETGDEQFF
TRBV28	medium-sized	14	TRBJ1-1	CASSFLQGRSEAFF
TRBV20-1	NA	14	TRBJ2-7	CSARDVLAGVEQYF
TRBV7-3	NA	14	TRBJ2-7	CASSLVQVGHEQYF
TRBV27	NA	14	TRBJ2-7	CASSLGTSFHEQYF
TRBV4-2	NA	16	TRBJ2-1	CASSPLAGGPAGEQFF
TRBV7-2	medium-sized	15	TRBJ2-5	CASSSGQGIKETQYF
TRBV30	NA	13	TRBJ1-5	CAWGQLGDQPQHF
TRBV5-1	NA	13	TRBJ2-5	CASSPDSQETQYF
TRBV12-5	NA	15	TRBJ2-2	CASRLTSGGTGELFF
TRBV27	NA	14	TRBJ2-7	CASSLSPHIYEQYF
TRBV4-3	NA	15	TRBJ2-7	CASSYYRGRLDEQYF
TRBV5-4	NA	14	TRBJ1-1	CASSLVSGNTEAFF
TRBV5-1	NA	12	TRBJ2-7	CASSFDRAEQYF
TRBV28	NA	13	TRBJ2-5	CASSIAGVETQYF
TRBV7-6	NA	14	TRBJ2-2	CASRAGPNTGELFF
TRBV7-9	medium-sized	17	TRBJ2-5	CASSSTSGIGQEETQYF
TRBV6-5	NA	12	TRBJ1-1	CASFQDYTEAFF
TRBV6-2/TRBV6-3	NA	17	TRBJ2-1	CASSPPRGSGKWYEQFF
TRBV28	NA	16	TRBJ2-7	CASRDSSGRGSYEQYF
TRBV5-6	NA	13	TRBJ2-3	CASSDVVTDTQYF
TRBV7-8	medium-sized	16	TRBJ2-1	CASSLVKWESYNEQFF
TRBV7-9	NA	15	TRBJ1-2	CASSDNNRGPYGYTF
TRBV5-6	NA	14	TRBJ1-1	CASSQGWGYTEAFF
TRBV7-9	NA	15	TRBJ2-7	CASSLPRGTGSEQYF
TRBV5-1	NA	17	TRBJ2-6	CASSPGEGSSGANVLTF
TRBV2	NA	16	TRBJ2-5	CASSEGQGTLKETQYF
TRBV29-1	NA	16	TRBJ2-5	CSVEGGRGQIGETQYF
TRBV7-9	NA	16	TRBJ1-5	CASSGSDRGPYQPQHF
TRBV7-9	NA	13	TRBJ2-1	CASGASAYNEQFF
TRBV6-6	NA	15	TRBJ2-1	CASSPATSGGPEQFF
TRBV7-2	NA	15	TRBJ1-5	CASSLGAGLGQPQHF
TRBV3-1	NA	14	TRBJ2-5	CASSPRTGEETQYF
TRBV6-1	NA	14	TRBJ2-1	CASSDWGTYNEQFF
TRBV11-2	NA	16	TRBJ2-3	CASSLLRGASTDTQYF
TRBV3-1	NA	18	TRBJ2-2	CASTPTRQRENWAGELFF
TRBV19	NA	16	TRBJ2-7	CASSIQGPPGSYEQYF
TRBV20-1	NA	13	TRBJ2-7	CSASPLTRYEQYF
TRBV10-3	NA	14	TRBJ1-5	CAISEKTGSMPQHF
TRBV20-1	NA	13	TRBJ1-2	CSASAYSNYGYTF
TRBV5-4	NA	13	TRBJ1-2	CASSRSRAYGYTF
TRBV27	NA	13	TRBJ1-1	CASTGTLNTEAFF
TRBV7-9	NA	15	TRBJ1-1	CASSLVRGVGTEAFF
TRBV14	NA	17	TRBJ2-1	CASSQGYEHPTGNEQFF
TRBV7-3	NA	15	TRBJ2-3	CASSWVAGSTDTQYF
TRBV20-1	medium-sized	13	TRBJ1-1	CSAGQTRNTEAFF
TRBV12-3/TRBV12-4	NA	12	TRBJ2-1	CASSLVSNEQFF
TRBV28	NA	14	TRBJ1-1	CASSFQATSPEAFF
TRBV10-3	NA	15	TRBJ2-1	CAISQTGGEADEQFF
TRBV27	NA	16	TRBJ1-5	CASSTGQGASNQPQHF